This paragraph covers one T cell receptor beta chain sequence. Its antigen remains unidentified. No base quality values were provided; no much bigger clone lies one nucleotide off. For CDR1 and CDR2, the germline V gene lists LGHNA and YNFKEQ. The CDR3 starts with the cysteine, ends with the phenylalanine, and has 17 residues. Just CDR3 DNA is preserved here, 51 bases in frame from base 1. Trimming takes 4 bases off V and 6 bases off J; junction bases not matched to a gene: 7. This sample was taken from a study of vaccination effects on CD4 cells after COVID-19 (dated by TCRdb to between 2021 and 2023). General notes on the study: Each participant received two doses of an mRNA SARS-CoV-2 vaccine, either BNT162b2 or mRNA-1273. Pre-vaccine samples were collected from two convalescent patients 16 days and one week before the first dose, corresponding to 142 and 148 days after COVID-19 diagnosis. The study compared SARS-CoV-2 spike-specific CD4+ TCR repertoires before and after mRNA vaccination in COVID-19 convalescent patients and infection-naive vaccine recipients. The Oncomine TCR Beta short-read assay on an Illumina iSeq 100 was used to sequence cultures from other donors in the study. Altogether, roughly 10 COVID-19 convalescent patients and several SARS-CoV-2-naive healthy vaccine recipients made up the full study. General conclusions and limits of the study: Among convalescent patients, the spike-reactive repertoire after vaccination was made up mainly of new vaccine-induced clones that were largely distinct from the clones induced by infection. Both infection-induced and vaccine-induced clones contracted markedly at late post-vaccination timepoints, which is consistent with waning T cell responses. The study was limited by a small number of convalescent patients, and early post-infection timepoints were lacking.

To identify antigen-specific CD4+ T cell clonotypes by their expansion, the ViraFEST assay first stimulated PBMC with viral peptide pools and then applied TCR sequencing. After around 11 days of culture, CD4+ T cells were isolated with the EasySep CD4+ T cell isolation kit. PCR-confirmed SARS-CoV-2 infection had occurred in convalescent patients between March and December 2020, before the Alpha, Beta and Delta variants emerged in the United States. Under 2.5 million PBMC per well were cultured with around 9.8 ug/ml peptides in IMDM containing around 5% human AB serum, about 9 IU/ml IL-2 and gentamicin. Half of the culture medium was replaced with fresh IL-2-containing medium on days 3 and 7. Unless noted otherwise, every peptide stimulation condition was cultured in triplicate wells. Using Ficoll-Paque Plus gradient centrifugation, PBMC were separated from whole blood and then either used fresh or cryopreserved at -140C. Genomic DNA was extracted from cultured CD4+ T cells with the QIAamp micro DNA kit.

Library creation used the immunoSEQ multiplex PCR assay. DNA from the cultured, isolated CD4+ T cells was subjected to TCR beta CDR3 sequencing. Per the authors' processing: Non-productive TCR sequences were discarded, and reads were trimmed to the CDR3 region, with only CDR3s of 7 or more amino acids retained. The MANAFEST web app was used to identify antigen-specific clonotypes by comparing expansion in peptide wells with expansion in reference cultures. For clones to be considered positive, expansion at FDR<0.05 versus reference and all other wells, an odds ratio above 5, and a frequency above 0.1% in two replicate wells were required. A clonotype was defined as cross-reactive if the clonotype was significantly expanded both in SARS-CoV-2 spike wells and in at least one common cold coronavirus spike condition. Levenshtein distance calculated with the stringdist R package was used to assess CDR3 similarity, and unrooted trees were constructed with ape in R 3.6.1. The immuneACCESS repertoire file appears here via TCRdb, limited to in-frame rearrangements. These files lack a portion of the clones; in checked studies, under half of the deficit traces to unresolved V genes, and the cause of the others is not known. That table gives V, J and clone size, and the DNA gave D and trimming. The sample table shows about 45,000 clones, and roughly four fifths are seen once. In total, the top ten clones hold roughly 29% of the sample.

The chain is made from TRBV4-2 and TRBJ2-2; a stretch of 14 junction bases matches TRBD2. Sequences were derived from CD4+ T cells from PBMCs cultured with a peptide pool, sampled before COVID-19 vaccination. The sequence was collected from a human donor who had a prior SARS-CoV-2 infection. The encoded CDR3 is CASSPGLAGEGAGELFF. In nucleotides, the sequence is TGTGCCAGCAGCCCGGGACTAGCGGGAGAAGGGGCCGGGGAGCTGTTTTTT.